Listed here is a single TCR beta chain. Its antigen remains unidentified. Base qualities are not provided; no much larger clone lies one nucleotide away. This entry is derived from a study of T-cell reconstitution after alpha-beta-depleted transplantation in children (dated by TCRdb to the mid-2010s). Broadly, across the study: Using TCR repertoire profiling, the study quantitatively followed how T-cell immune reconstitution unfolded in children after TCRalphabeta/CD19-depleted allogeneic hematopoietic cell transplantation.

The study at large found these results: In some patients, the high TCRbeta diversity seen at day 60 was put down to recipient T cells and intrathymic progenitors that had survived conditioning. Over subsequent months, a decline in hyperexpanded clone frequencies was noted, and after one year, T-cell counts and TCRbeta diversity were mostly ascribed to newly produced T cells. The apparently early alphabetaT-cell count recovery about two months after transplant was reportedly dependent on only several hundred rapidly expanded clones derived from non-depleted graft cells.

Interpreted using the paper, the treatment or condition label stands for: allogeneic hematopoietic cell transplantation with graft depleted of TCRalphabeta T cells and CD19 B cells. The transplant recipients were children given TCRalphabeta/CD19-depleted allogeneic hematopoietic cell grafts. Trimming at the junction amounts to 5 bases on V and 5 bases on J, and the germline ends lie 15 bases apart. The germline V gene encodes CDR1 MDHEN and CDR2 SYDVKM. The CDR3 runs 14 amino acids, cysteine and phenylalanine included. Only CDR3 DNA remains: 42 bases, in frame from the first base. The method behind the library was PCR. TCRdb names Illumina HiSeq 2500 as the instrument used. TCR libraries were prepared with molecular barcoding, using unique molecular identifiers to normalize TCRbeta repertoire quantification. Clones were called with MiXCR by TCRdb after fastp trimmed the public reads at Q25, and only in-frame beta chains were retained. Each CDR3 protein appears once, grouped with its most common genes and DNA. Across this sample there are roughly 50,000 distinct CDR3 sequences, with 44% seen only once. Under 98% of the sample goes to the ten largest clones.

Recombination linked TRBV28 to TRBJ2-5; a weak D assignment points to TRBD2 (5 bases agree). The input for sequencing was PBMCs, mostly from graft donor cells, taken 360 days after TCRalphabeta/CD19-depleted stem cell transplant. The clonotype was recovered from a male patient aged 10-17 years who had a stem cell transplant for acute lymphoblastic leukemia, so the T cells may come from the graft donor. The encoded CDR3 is CASSPVEAGETQYF. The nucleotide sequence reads TGTGCCAGCAGTCCGGTGGAGGCCGGTGAGACCCAGTACTTC.